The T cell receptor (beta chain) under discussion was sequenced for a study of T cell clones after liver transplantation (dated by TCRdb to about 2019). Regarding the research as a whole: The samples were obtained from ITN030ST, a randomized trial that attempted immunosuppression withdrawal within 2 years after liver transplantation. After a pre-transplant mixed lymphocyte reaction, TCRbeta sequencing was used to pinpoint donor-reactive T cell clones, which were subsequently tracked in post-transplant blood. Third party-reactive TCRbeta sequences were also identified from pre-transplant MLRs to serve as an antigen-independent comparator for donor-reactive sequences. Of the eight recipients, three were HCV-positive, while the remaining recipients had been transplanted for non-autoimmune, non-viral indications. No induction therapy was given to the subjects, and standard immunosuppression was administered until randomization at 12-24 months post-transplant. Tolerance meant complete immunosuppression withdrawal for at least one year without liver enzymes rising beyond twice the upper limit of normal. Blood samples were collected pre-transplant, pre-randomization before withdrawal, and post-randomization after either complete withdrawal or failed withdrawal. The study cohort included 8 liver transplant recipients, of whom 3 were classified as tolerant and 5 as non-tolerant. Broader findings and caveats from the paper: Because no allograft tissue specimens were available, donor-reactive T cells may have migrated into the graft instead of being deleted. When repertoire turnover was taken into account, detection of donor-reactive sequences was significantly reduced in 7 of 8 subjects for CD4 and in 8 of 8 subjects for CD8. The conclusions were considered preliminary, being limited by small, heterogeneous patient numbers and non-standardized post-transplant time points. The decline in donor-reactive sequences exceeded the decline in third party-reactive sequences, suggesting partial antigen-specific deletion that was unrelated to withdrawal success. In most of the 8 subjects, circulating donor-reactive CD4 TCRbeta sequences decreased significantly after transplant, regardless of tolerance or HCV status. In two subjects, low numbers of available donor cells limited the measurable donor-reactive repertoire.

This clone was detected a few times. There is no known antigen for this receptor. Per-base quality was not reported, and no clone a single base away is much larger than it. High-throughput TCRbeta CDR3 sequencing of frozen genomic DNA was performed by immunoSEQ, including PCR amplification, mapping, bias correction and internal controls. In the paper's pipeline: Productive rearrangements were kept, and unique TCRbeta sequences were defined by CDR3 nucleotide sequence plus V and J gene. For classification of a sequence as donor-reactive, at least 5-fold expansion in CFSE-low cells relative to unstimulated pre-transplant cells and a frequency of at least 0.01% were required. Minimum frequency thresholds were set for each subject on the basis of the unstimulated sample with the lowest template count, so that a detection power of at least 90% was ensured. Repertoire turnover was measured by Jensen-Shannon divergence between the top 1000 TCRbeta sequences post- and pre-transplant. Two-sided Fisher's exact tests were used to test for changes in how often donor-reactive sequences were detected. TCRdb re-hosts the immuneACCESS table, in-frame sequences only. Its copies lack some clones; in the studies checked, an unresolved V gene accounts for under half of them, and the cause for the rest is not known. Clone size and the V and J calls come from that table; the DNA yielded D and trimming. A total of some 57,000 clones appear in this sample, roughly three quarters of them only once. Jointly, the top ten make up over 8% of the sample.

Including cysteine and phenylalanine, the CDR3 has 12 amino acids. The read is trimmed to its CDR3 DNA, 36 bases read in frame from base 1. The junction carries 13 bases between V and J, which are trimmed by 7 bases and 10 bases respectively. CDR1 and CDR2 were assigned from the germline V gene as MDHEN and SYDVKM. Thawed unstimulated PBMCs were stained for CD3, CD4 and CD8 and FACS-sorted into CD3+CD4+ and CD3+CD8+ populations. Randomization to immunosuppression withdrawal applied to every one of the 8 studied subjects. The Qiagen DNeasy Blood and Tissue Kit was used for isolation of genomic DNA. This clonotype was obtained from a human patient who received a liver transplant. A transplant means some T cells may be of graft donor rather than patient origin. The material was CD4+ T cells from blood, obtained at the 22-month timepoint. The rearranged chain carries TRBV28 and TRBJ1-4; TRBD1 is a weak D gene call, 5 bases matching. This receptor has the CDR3 CASKIGDGKLFF. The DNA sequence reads TGTGCCAGCAAAATTGGGGACGGAAAACTGTTTTTT. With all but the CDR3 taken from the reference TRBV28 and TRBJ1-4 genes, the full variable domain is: DVKVTQSSRYLVKRTGEKVFLECVQDMDHENMFWYRQDPGLGLRLIYFSYDVKMKEKGDIPEGYSVSREKKERFSLILESASTNQTSMYLCASKIGDGKLFFGSGTQLSVL.